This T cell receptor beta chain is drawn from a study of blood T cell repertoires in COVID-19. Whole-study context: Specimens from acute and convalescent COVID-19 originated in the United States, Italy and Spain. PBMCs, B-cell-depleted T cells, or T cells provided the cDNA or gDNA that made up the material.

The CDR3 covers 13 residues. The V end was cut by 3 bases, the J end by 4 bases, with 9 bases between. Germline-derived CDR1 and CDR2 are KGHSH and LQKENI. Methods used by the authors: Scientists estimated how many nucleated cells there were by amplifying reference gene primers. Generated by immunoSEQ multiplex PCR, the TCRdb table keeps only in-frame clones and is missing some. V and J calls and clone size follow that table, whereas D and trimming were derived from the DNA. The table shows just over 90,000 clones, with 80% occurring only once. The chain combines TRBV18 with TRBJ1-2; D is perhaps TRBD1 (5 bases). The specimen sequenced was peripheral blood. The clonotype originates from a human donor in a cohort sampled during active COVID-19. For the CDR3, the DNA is TGTGCCAGCTCACCGACAGACACCTATGGCTACACCTTC. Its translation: CASSPTDTYGYTF. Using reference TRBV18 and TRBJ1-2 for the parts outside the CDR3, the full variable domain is NAGVMQNPRHLVRRRGQEARLRCSPMKGHSHVYWYRQLPEEGLKFMVYLQKENIIDESGMPKERFSAEFPKEGPSILRIQQVVRGDSAAYFCASSPTDTYGYTFGSGTRLTVV.